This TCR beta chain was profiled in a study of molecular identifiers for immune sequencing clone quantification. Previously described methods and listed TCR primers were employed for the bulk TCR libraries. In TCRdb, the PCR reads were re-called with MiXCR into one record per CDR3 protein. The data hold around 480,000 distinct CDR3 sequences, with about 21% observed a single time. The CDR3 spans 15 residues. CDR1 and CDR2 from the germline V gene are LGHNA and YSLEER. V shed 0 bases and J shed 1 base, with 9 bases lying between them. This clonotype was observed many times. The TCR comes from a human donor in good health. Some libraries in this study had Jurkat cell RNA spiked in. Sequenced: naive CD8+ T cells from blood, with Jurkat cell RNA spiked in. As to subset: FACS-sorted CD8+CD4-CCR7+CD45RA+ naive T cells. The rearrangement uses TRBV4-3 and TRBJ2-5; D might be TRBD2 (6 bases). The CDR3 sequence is CASSQDAGLQETQYF. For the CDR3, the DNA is TGCGCCAGCAGCCAAGATGCGGGGCTCCAAGAGACCCAGTACTTC.